This T cell receptor (beta chain) was sequenced for a study of CD8 T cell repertoires and HIV-1 epitope variants. The protocol was immunoSEQ multiplex PCR, while the TCRdb copy is restricted to in-frame clones and leaves out a portion. The sample shows some 5,900 clones, about three fifths of them seen only once. This clone was found a few times. The antigen is unknown. The germline gives CDR1 SGDLS, CDR2 YYNGEE. Trimming pared 0 bases from V and 4 bases from J, leaving 13 bases between. CDR3 length: 15 residues. The receptor's source is a male donor with HIV. Sequences were obtained from cultured CD8+ T cells derived from PBMCs. The chain recombines TRBV9 with TRBJ1-2, with D unclear. The CDR3 coding sequence is TGTGCCAGCAGCGTAGCCATCCAAGAAGGCTATGGCTACACCTTC. Translating gives CASSVAIQEGYGYTF.